In this sample, the clone carrying this T cell receptor (beta chain) turned up a few times. Its antigen is currently unknown. The CDR3 sequence is 17 residues long. J gave up 3 bases and V 5 bases, and 10 bases lay outside the gene matches. Germline CDR1 reads SGHAT; CDR2 reads FQNNGV. The data were obtained in a study of T cells in Graves' hyperthyroidism and ophthalmopathy. Under 3 months was the duration of disease in ophthalmopathy patients, who also had a Clinical Activity Score of at least 3 and a NOSPECS grade of at least 4. Exclusion of a patient resulted from uncontrolled infection, other autoimmune disease, pregnancy or lactation. Diagnostic assessment was based on clinical symptoms, serum thyroxine and TRAb, thyroid ultrasound and orbital computed tomography. Study-level points and caveats: Ophthalmopathy could be told apart from stable hyperthyroidism with a 13 V-J model.

Authors of the study amplified TCR beta CDR3 regions from RNA transcripts. HTBI primers were used for first-round RT-PCR of the TCR CDR3. TCRdb re-called the multiplex PCR reads through MiXCR, storing one row per CDR3 protein. The sample consists of about 460,000 distinct CDR3 sequences, roughly 23% of them appearing once. J is TRBJ2-1 and V is TRBV11-2, with TRBD2 identical over 10 bases. This clonotype was obtained from a woman aged 70-85 years with Graves' ophthalmopathy. Material for sequencing was blood. Written as DNA, the CDR3 is TGTGCCAGCAGCCCTAAATCCGGGACTAGCGACTACAATGAGCAGTTCTTC. Amino acids: CASSPKSGTSDYNEQFF.